This TCR beta chain is drawn from a study of molecular identifiers for immune sequencing clone quantification. Study-level points and caveats: Researchers reportedly could pick up spiked Jurkat TCR RNA from one cell mixed into approximately 910,000 naive cells.

CDR3 size: 18 residues. Germline lookup yields CDR1 MNHEY and CDR2 SVGAGI. TCRdb used MiXCR to reprocess the PCR reads, holding one entry per CDR3 protein. The sample has approximately 680,000 distinct CDR3 sequences; around 25% are singletons. As concerns this clonotype: What it binds is unknown. The CDR3 does not end in the conserved phenylalanine or tryptophan, so this is likely a read error.

J is TRBJ2-3 and V is TRBV6-5; TRBD2 aligns across 9 bases. The source material was naive CD8+ T cells from blood, with Jurkat cell RNA spiked in. The subset denotes: FACS-sorted CD8+CD4-CCR7+CD45RA+ naive T cells. The receptor's source is a human donor in good health. Some libraries in this study had Jurkat cell RNA spiked in. The CDR3 bases are TGTGCCAGCAGTGACTCCCATCTACCTAGCGGGGATACAGATACGCAGTATCTT. Amino acids: CASSDSHLPSGDTDTQYL.